By proportion, the clone carrying this T cell receptor beta chain is large. Thawed unstimulated PBMCs were FACS-sorted by CD3, CD4 and CD8 into two populations. The data were produced by immunoSEQ multiplex PCR, yet TCRdb's version contains in-frame clones alone and is incomplete. Of about 20,000 clones detected, 78% appear once; the ten largest clones hold 35%. These data come from a study of T cell clones after liver transplantation. This CDR3 has 13 residues. Between the trimmed V and J ends, which lost 6 bases and 2 bases, there was a span of 8 bases. From germline, CDR1 is SNHLY and CDR2 FYNNEI. The chain carries TRBV2 and TRBJ1-3; unclear D gene. The TCR sequence derives from a human patient who received a liver transplant. These T cells may partly come from the graft donor. The sample was CD8+ T cells from blood, taken 54 months after liver transplant. The CDR3 spells CASSEVAGNTIYF. CDR3 DNA sequence: TGTGCCAGCAGCGAGGTGGCTGGAAACACCATATATTTT.